The 15 T cell receptor beta chains reported below all come from one sample, sequenced in a study of neurological immune-mediated disorders. TCRdb used MiXCR to reprocess the 5' RACE reads, holding one entry per CDR3 protein. The sample lists about 82,000 distinct CDR3 sequences; just over 2.5% were seen once. Sequencing used PBMCs. Receptors were obtained from a woman aged 30 to 39 with multiple sclerosis.

This clonotype was detected ten times or more. This chain connects TRBV20-1 to TRBJ2-1, with D possibly called TRBD1 or TRBD2 (5 bases each). V gave up 5 bases and J gave up 7 bases, with 18 bases separating them. CDR1 and CDR2 (germline): DFQATT, SNEGSKA (reference sequence). The CDR3 totals 14 residues. The CDR3 protein is CSAEGPTHWNEQFF. The CDR3 DNA is TGCAGTGCTGAGGGGCCCACTCACTGGAATGAGCAGTTCTTC.

This clonotype was found many times. V gene TRBV9 combines with J gene TRBJ2-2; 8 bases agree with TRBD2. From germline, CDR1 is SGDLS and CDR2 YYNGEE. J gave up 6 bases and V 1 base, and 5 bases lay outside the gene matches. The CDR3 runs to 15 residues. The CDR3 here is CASSVSGRAAGELFF. CDR3 nucleotide sequence: TGTGCCAGCAGCGTATCCGGGAGGGCCGCCGGGGAGCTGTTTTTT. The full variable domain, in which reference TRBV9 and TRBJ2-2 provide the parts outside the CDR3, is DSGVTQTPKHLITATGQRVTLRCSPRSGDLSVYWYQQSLDQGLQFLIQYYNGEERAKGNILERFSAQQFPDLHSELNLSSLELGDSALYFCASSVSGRAAGELFFGEGSRLTVL.

This clonotype occurred many times. The chain employs TRBV7-9 and TRBJ2-1; D ambiguous. V was clipped by 2 bases and J by 4 bases, with 6 bases between them. The germline V gene encodes CDR1 SEHNR and CDR2 FQNEAQ (reference sequence). The CDR3 runs to 13 residues. In DNA, the CDR3 is TGTGCCAGCAGCTTATGGCCGTACAATGAGCAGTTCTTC. Encoded protein: CASSLWPYNEQFF.

This clonotype appeared many times. The V gene is TRBV5-1, the J gene TRBJ2-3; no firm D call. The germline V and J ends were trimmed by 4 bases and 0 bases, with 9 bases remaining between them. This CDR3 region has 14 residues. Germline lookup yields CDR1 SGHRS and CDR2 YFSETQ. The CDR3 protein is CASSLSTSTDTQYF. CDR3 bases: TGCGCCAGCAGCCTGAGTACTAGCACAGATACGCAGTATTTT.

The J gene is TRBJ1-1, the V gene TRBV7-9; 8 positions agree with TRBD1. V trimming: 5 bases; J trimming: 4 bases; junction bases outside the gene matches: 9. The length of the CDR3 is 15 residues. The germline V gene encodes CDR1 SEHNR and CDR2 FQNEAQ (reference sequence). The DNA for the CDR3 is TGTGCCAGCAGCCTACACGATCAGGGGGCCACTGAAGCTTTCTTT. Protein: CASSLHDQGATEAFF.

This clonotype was counted at least ten times. This chain uses TRBV20-1 with TRBJ2-5; D possibly corresponds to TRBD2 (5 bases). The length of the CDR3 is 14 residues. V shed 3 bases and J shed 1 base, with 12 bases lying between them. Germline V CDR1 and CDR2: DFQATT, SNEGSKA (reference sequence). CDR3 residues: CSASIEGFQETQYF. Here the CDR3 DNA reads TGCAGTGCTAGTATAGAGGGATTCCAAGAGACCCAGTACTTC.

This clonotype was seen a handful of times. With a much larger clone just one base away, this may be a read error. The rearrangement links TRBV20-1 to TRBJ2-7; TRBD2 is a possible D gene (5 bases). Germline V gene sequence: CDR1 DFQATT, CDR2 SNEGSKA (reference sequence). The CDR3 spans 13 residues. CDR3 bases: TGCAGTGGTAGAGGGCCCCGCTCCTACGAGAAGTACTTC. It is translated as CSGRGPRSYEKYF.

This clonotype was found many times. The chain carries TRBV5-1 and TRBJ2-6, with TRBD2 identical over 14 bases. This CDR3 spans 18 amino acids. The V segment lost 5 bases and the J segment 4 bases; nucleotides outside the gene matches: 8. Per germline, CDR1 SGHRS and CDR2 YFSETQ. CDR3 DNA: TGCGCCAGCAGTTTTGGACTAGCGGGAGGATCAGGGGCCAACGTCCTGACTTTC. Translated: CASSFGLAGGSGANVLTF.

This clonotype appeared many times. The gene calls are TRBV3-1 and TRBJ2-1; 11 bases line up with TRBD2. The germline V gene has CDR1 LGHDT and CDR2 YNNKEL (reference sequence). V lost 4 bases and J lost 4; bases outside the gene matches: 12. This CDR3 has 18 amino acids. In DNA form, the CDR3 reads TGTGCCAGCAGCCCCGACCCCCTTGGGACTAGCGGATACAATGAGCAGTTCTTC. Translation gives CASSPDPLGTSGYNEQFF.

This clonotype was counted only a few times. The CDR3 coding sequence is TGTGCCATCACCCCCCGAGTAAGGCCGGAGACCGGGGAGCTGTTTTTT. Protein sequence: CAITPRVRPETGELFF. The chain uses TRBV12-3 or TRBV12-4 and TRBJ2-2; D gene ambiguous. Trimming shortened V by 10 bases and J by 5 bases, and 23 bases separated the two germline ends. This CDR3 spans 16 amino acids.

At least ten counts were recorded for this clonotype. This chain joins TRBV20-1 and TRBJ2-5; 11 bases are shared with TRBD2. V trimming: 1 base; J trimming: 5 bases; junction bases outside the gene matches: 6. Looked up from germline, CDR1 is DFQATT and CDR2 is SNEGSKA (reference sequence). The CDR3 covers 15 residues. The CDR3 reads CSARVLAGVGETQYF. The CDR3 region has the DNA TGCAGTGCTAGAGTACTAGCGGGAGTTGGGGAGACCCAGTACTTC.

This clonotype has a count of ten or more. V is TRBV5-1 and J is TRBJ2-7; no clear D. Germline CDR1 and CDR2: SGHRS and YFSETQ. The V end was cut by 2 bases, the J end by 6 bases, with 18 bases between. The CDR3 totals 15 residues. CDR3 nucleotide sequence: TGCGCCAGCAGCTTTAGCCCTGGGATCGATTCCGAGCAGTACTTC. Encoded protein: CASSFSPGIDSEQYF.

J is TRBJ2-7 and V is TRBV7-2, with 10 bases lining up with TRBD2. The germline gives CDR1 SGHTA, CDR2 FQGNSA. This CDR3 has 14 residues. V trimming: 7 bases; J trimming: 4 bases; junction bases outside the gene matches: 7. Written as DNA, the CDR3 is TGTGCCAGCACCCCTAGCGGGAGTTTGTACGAGCAGTACTTC. It is translated as CASTPSGSLYEQYF.

There are many counts of this clonotype. This chain joins TRBV12-3 or TRBV12-4 and TRBJ2-7; no firm D call. The CDR3 sequence is 12 residues long. Trimming removed 3 bases from V and 3 bases from J, with 6 bases in between. The CDR3 nucleotides are TGTGCCAGCAGTTTTTCTAACTACGAGCAGTACTTC. It is translated as CASSFSNYEQYF.

This clonotype was counted ten times or more. The chain carries TRBV3-1 and TRBJ1-1; 7 bases agree with TRBD1. CDR1 is LGHDT, CDR2 YNNKEL, per germline (reference sequence). With 0 bases clipped from V and 11 bases from J, the junction kept 3 bases outside the gene matches. CDR3 length: 12 amino acids. The DNA of the CDR3 is TGTGCCAGCAGCCAAGATACAGGGGTGGCTTTCTTT. Translated, it gives CASSQDTGVAFF. Complete variable domain (other parts from reference TRBV3-1 and TRBJ1-1): DTAVSQTPKYLVTQMGNDKSIKCEQNLGHDTMYWYKQDSKKFLKIMFSYNNKELIINETVPNRFSPKSPDKAHLNLHINSLELGDSAVYFCASSQDTGVAFFGQGTRLTVV.